The 23 T cell receptor beta chains listed next were all sequenced from one sample in a study of blood T cell repertoires in COVID-19. Sequencing used immunoSEQ multiplex PCR; TCRdb keeps in-frame clones, though not all of them. The sample lists 52,000 or so clones, roughly 86% seen once, with under 4% in the top ten. The sample comprised peripheral blood. These receptors were taken from a middle-aged man with COVID-19, enrolled during active disease.

The chain is built from TRBV7-3 and TRBJ2-1, with D perhaps matching TRBD2 (6 bases). Germline loops: CDR1 SGHTA, CDR2 FQGTGA. The CDR3 runs 15 residues. Trimming took off 3 bases at V and 3 bases at J, with 12 bases between the two ends. The DNA for the CDR3 is TGTGCCAGCAGCTTGTACCCTAGCGACTACAATGAGCAGTTCTTC. Translated: CASSLYPSDYNEQFF.

This chain joins TRBV11-3 and TRBJ2-2; D perhaps matches TRBD1 (5 bases). Deletions cut 5 bases from V and 1 base from J, with 17 bases between. The germline V gene has CDR1 SGHNT and CDR2 YENEEA. CDR3 length: 17 amino acids. The CDR3 loop is CASSPPTDSLNTGELFF. The CDR3 DNA reads TGTGCCAGCAGCCCGCCTACTGACAGCCTGAACACCGGGGAGCTGTTTTTT.

This clone was seen a single time. This sequence joins TRBV29-1 and TRBJ2-5, with D possibly TRBD1 on 5 matching bases. V dropped 1 base and J dropped 1 base, with 16 bases sitting between them. Germline lookup yields CDR1 SQVTM and CDR2 ANQGSEA. This CDR3 comprises 16 residues. The CDR3 reads CSVEGTKGSPQETQYF. The CDR3 DNA follows: TGCAGCGTTGAAGGAACTAAGGGGTCGCCCCAAGAGACCCAGTACTTC.

J is TRBJ2-3 and V is TRBV11-3; 8 positions match TRBD2. This CDR3 is 14 amino acids long. Trimming removed 5 bases from V and 4 bases from J; junction bases left unmatched: 5. Germline V gives CDR1 SGHNT, CDR2 YENEEA. CDR3 sequence (DNA): TGTGCCAGCAGCCCCGGACTAGCATCAGATACGCAGTATTTT. Residues: CASSPGLASDTQYF.

This clone is a singleton in its sample. J is TRBJ2-2 and V is TRBV13, with 13 bases fitting TRBD2. Germline CDR1 reads PRHDT; CDR2 reads FYEKMQ (reference sequence). This CDR3 is 19 amino acids long. V lost 5 bases and J lost 4; bases outside the gene matches: 13. The CDR3 here is CASSPTDGLAGEATGELFF. CDR3 nucleotides: TGTGCCAGCAGCCCCACCGATGGACTAGCGGGAGAGGCCACCGGGGAGCTGTTTTTT.

V is TRBV20-1 and J is TRBJ2-1; D is undetermined. The CDR3 extends over 11 amino acids. V lost 5 bases, J lost 4 bases, and 6 bases lay in between. The V gene's germline CDR1 is DFQATT and CDR2 SNEGSKA (reference sequence). This chain's CDR3 is CSALRYNEQFF. The DNA for the CDR3 is TGCAGTGCTCTGCGGTACAATGAGCAGTTCTTC.

The J gene is TRBJ1-1, the V gene TRBV12-3 or TRBV12-4; no clear D gene. The V and J ends lost 6 bases and 4 bases respectively, with 12 bases between them. The CDR3 totals 13 residues. The CDR3 region is CASSSVGSTEAFF. In DNA, the CDR3 is TGTGCCAGCAGCTCGGTGGGGAGCACTGAAGCTTTCTTT.

This rearrangement joins TRBV5-6 to TRBJ2-6; D unresolved. In germline, CDR1 is SGHDT, CDR2 YYEEEE. The V end lost 3 bases, the J end lost 0 bases, and 19 bases lay between the germline ends. CDR3 length equals 19 residues. The CDR3 DNA follows: TGTGCCAGCAGCTGGATGTTTGGGCCGCAAAGCTCTGGGGCCAACGTCCTGACTTTC. As protein: CASSWMFGPQSSGANVLTF.

The chain combines TRBV5-8 with TRBJ2-3, with 12 bases fitting TRBD2. Germline-derived CDR1 and CDR2 are SGHTS and YDEGEE. V lost 0 bases and J lost 5; bases outside the gene matches: 4. The CDR3 consists of 16 residues. The CDR3 here is CASSLALLAGGDTQYF. CDR3 nucleotides: TGTGCCAGCAGCTTGGCCTTACTAGCGGGGGGAGATACGCAGTATTTT.

This clone has only a few counts. This chain uses TRBV7-9 with TRBJ2-7; TRBD2 aligns across 9 bases. This CDR3 is 13 amino acids long. Germline V gives CDR1 SEHNR, CDR2 FQNEAQ (reference sequence). With 2 bases clipped from V and 5 bases from J, the junction kept 1 base outside the gene matches. CDR3 sequence (DNA): TGTGCCAGCAGCTTATTAGCGGGAGACGAGCAGTACTTC. Its translation: CASSLLAGDEQYF.

J is TRBJ1-6 and V is TRBV9; D uncertain. V shed 2 bases and J shed 7 bases, with 13 bases lying between them. In germline, CDR1 is SGDLS, CDR2 YYNGEE. The CDR3 is 15 residues long. CDR3: CASSVRPTLNSPLHF. CDR3 DNA: TGTGCCAGCAGCGTCAGGCCCACGCTCAATTCACCCCTCCACTTT.

V and J are TRBV4-1 and TRBJ1-3; D is unresolved. The germline gives CDR1 MGHRA, CDR2 YSYEKL. This CDR3 has 15 residues. Trimming took 0 bases from V and 2 from J, leaving 8 bases between them. This CDR3 reads CASSQEDTTGNTIYF. As DNA, the CDR3 is TGCGCCAGCAGCCAAGAGGATACTACTGGAAACACCATATATTTT.

The J gene is TRBJ1-5, the V gene TRBV9, with 8 bases matching TRBD1. CDR1 SGDLS and CDR2 YYNGEE come from the germline V gene. V dropped 3 bases and J dropped 5; count of bases not matched to a gene: 4. This CDR3 has 14 residues. The CDR3 coding sequence is TGTGCCAGCAGCGCAGGGGGCATCGATCAGCCCCAGCATTTT. It translates to CASSAGGIDQPQHF.

The chain couples TRBV2 to TRBJ2-2, with D perhaps TRBD2 (5 bases). CDR1 and CDR2 from the germline V gene are SNHLY and FYNNEI. CDR3 size: 14 residues. V was cut by 6 bases and J by 2 bases, with 10 bases left in between. The CDR3 coding sequence is TGTGCCAGCAGGGCTAGCTCAAACACCGGGGAGCTGTTTTTT. This codes for CASRASSNTGELFF.

V is TRBV7-3 and J is TRBJ2-7, with D perhaps TRBD2 (5 bases). The CDR3 covers 14 residues. The germline V and J ends were trimmed by 5 bases and 0 bases, with 11 bases remaining between them. Looked up from germline, CDR1 is SGHTA and CDR2 is FQGTGA. CDR3 sequence (DNA): TGTGCCAGCAGCGTCAGGAGGCCCTCCTACGAGCAGTACTTC. This codes for CASSVRRPSYEQYF.

As concerns this clone: A read error may account for a junction end that differs from germline. The J gene is TRBJ2-5, the V gene TRBV6-5; D ambiguous. From germline, CDR1 is MNHEY and CDR2 SVGAGI. The CDR3 spans 15 residues. The DNA of the CDR3 is TGTGCCAGCAGTGACTCAAGAACTTCCCAAGAGACCCAGTACTTC. Amino acid sequence: CASSDSRTSQETQYF.

This CDR3 is CATGQRPTDTQYF. Written as DNA, the CDR3 is TGTGCCACAGGACAGAGGCCGACAGATACGCAGTATTTT. The chain recombines TRBV28 with TRBJ2-3; a possible D gene is TRBD1 (6 bases). The V and J ends lost 10 bases and 3 bases respectively, with 14 bases between them. The CDR3 consists of 13 residues. Germline V gives CDR1 MDHEN, CDR2 SYDVKM.

The table lists this clone with a count of one. The V and J genes are TRBV10-3 and TRBJ2-3; perhaps TRBD2 as D (6 bases). V was shortened by 9 bases and J by 2 bases, with 15 bases between the two germline ends. CDR1 is ENHRY and CDR2 is SYGVKD in the germline V gene. The CDR3 extends over 14 amino acids. CDR3 loop: CAIAGGADTDTQYF. The CDR3 nucleotides read TGTGCCATAGCTGGAGGGGCAGACACAGATACGCAGTATTTT.

The chain couples TRBV3-1 (or the pseudogene TRBV3-2) to TRBJ1-5; tentative D call: TRBD1 (6 bases). V lost 4 bases and J 7 bases, leaving 14 bases between the germline ends. There are 14 residues in the CDR3. CDR1 is LGHDT and CDR2 is YNNKEL in the germline V gene (reference sequence). The CDR3 here is CASSPRGAGQPQHF. CDR3 nucleotides: TGTGCCAGCAGCCCACGGGGGGCGGGGCAGCCCCAGCATTTT.

The chain uses TRBV15 and TRBJ2-3; 10 positions agree with TRBD2. J gave up 2 bases and V 0 bases, and 11 bases lay outside the gene matches. From germline, CDR1 is LNHNV and CDR2 YYDKDF (reference sequence). The CDR3 sequence is 19 residues long. CDR3 region: CATSRDLLLSGRATDTQYF. CDR3 nucleotide sequence: TGTGCCACCAGCAGAGACCTCCTCTTGAGCGGGAGGGCCACAGATACGCAGTATTTT.

The rearrangement joins TRBV7-9 to TRBJ2-7, with a possible D match to TRBD2 (5 bases). The CDR3 covers 13 residues. V gave up 1 base and J gave up 4 bases, with 8 bases separating them. Per the germline V gene, CDR1 is SEHNR and CDR2 is FQNEAQ (reference sequence). This CDR3 reads CASSLVGGYEQYF. In nucleotides, the CDR3 is TGTGCCAGCAGCTTAGTAGGAGGATACGAGCAGTACTTC.

This rearrangement joins TRBV5-1 to TRBJ2-2, with a possible D match to TRBD2 (5 bases). Trimming cost V 2 bases and J 1 base, with 6 bases left between them. Germline values: CDR1 SGHRS, CDR2 YFSETQ. The CDR3 contains 14 residues. The DNA for the CDR3 is TGCGCCAGCAGCTTCGGAGGGAACACCGGGGAGCTGTTTTTT. Translating it yields CASSFGGNTGELFF.

This chain uses TRBV5-1 with TRBJ2-3; maybe TRBD2 (6 bases). The germline V gene encodes CDR1 SGHRS and CDR2 YFSETQ. Trimming took 0 bases from V and 2 from J, leaving 10 bases between them. CDR3 length: 15 residues. CDR3 DNA: TGCGCCAGCAGCTTGGAACTAGCAGCCACAGATACGCAGTATTTT. Its translation: CASSLELAATDTQYF. The full variable domain, rest sourced from reference TRBV5-1 and TRBJ2-3, is KAGVTQTPRYLIKTRGQQVTLSCSPISGHRSVSWYQQTPGQGLQFLFEYFSETQRNKGNFPGRFSGRQFSNSRSEMNVSTLELGDSALYLCASSLELAATDTQYFGPGTRLTVL.